This T cell receptor (beta chain) appears in the sequencing data of a study of vaccination and CD4 T cells after COVID-19. Study context: Participants got two doses of BNT162b2 or mRNA-1273 vaccine.

This clonotype appeared a few times. The antigen is undetermined. Sequenced with the Oncomine TCR Beta short-read assay was DNA taken from cultured CD4+ T cells. TCRdb reanalysed the PCR reads using MiXCR and keeps one entry per CDR3 protein. This table holds around 19,000 distinct CDR3 sequences, 53% found once. In germline, CDR1 is SGHTA, CDR2 FQGNSA. The CDR3 covers 14 residues. The V and J ends lost 8 bases and 12 bases, in that order; junction bases with no gene match: 16. Treatment here: approximately 9-day PBMC culture with coronavirus spike peptide pools or control peptides (ViraFEST assay). ViraFEST enlarged antigen-specific T cell populations with peptide pools and afterwards sequenced TCRs.

Sequenced material: CD4+ T cells from blood, cultured in vitro, taken before SARS-CoV-2 vaccination. The chain employs TRBV7-2 and TRBJ1-2; 9 nucleotides match TRBD1. This TCR derives from a human donor who had recovered from COVID-19. CDR3 loop: CASSQDRGVRRDTF. The CDR3 coding sequence is TGTGCCAGCTCACAAGACAGGGGGGTGAGGCGGGACACCTTC.